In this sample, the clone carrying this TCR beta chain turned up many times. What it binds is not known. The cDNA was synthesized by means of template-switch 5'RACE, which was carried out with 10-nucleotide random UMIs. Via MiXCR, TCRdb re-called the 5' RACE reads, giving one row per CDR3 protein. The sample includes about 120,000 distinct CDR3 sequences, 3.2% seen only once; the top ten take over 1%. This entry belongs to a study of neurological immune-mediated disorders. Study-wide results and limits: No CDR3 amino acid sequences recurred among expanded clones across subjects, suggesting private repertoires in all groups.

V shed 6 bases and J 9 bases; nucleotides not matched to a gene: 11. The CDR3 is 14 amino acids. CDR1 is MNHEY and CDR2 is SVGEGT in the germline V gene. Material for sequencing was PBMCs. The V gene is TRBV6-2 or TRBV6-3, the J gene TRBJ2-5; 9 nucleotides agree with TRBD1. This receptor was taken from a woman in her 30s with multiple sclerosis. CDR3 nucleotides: TGTGCCAGCAGCCGGGACAGGGTAGCAGGGGCCCAGTACTTC. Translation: CASSRDRVAGAQYF.